These 22 T cell receptor beta chains were all obtained from the same sample, sequenced in a study of blood T cell repertoires in COVID-19. Here immunoSEQ multiplex PCR was the method, and the copy in TCRdb shows in-frame clones only, minus some. The table lists fewer than 350,000 clones, about 90% of them singletons. Material: peripheral blood. The source of these receptors is a woman aged 25 to 45 with COVID-19, enrolled during active disease.

The chain joins TRBV28 to TRBJ1-2; 12 bases line up with TRBD1. Germline-derived CDR1 and CDR2 are MDHEN and SYDVKM. CDR3 length: 15 amino acids. J lost 4 bases, V lost 5 bases, and 5 bases had no gene match. The CDR3 DNA sequence: TGTGCCAGCAGTCCAGGGACAGGGGGCGTCTATGGCTACACCTTC. It translates to CASSPGTGGVYGYTF.

The chain has TRBV28 and TRBJ2-5, with D perhaps matching TRBD2 (6 bases). This CDR3 is built from 13 residues. CDR1 is MDHEN, CDR2 SYDVKM, per germline. With 6 bases removed from V and 7 bases from J, the gap between germline ends came to 15 bases. CDR3 sequence: CASSRTIGGTQYF. The CDR3 coding sequence is TGTGCCAGCAGCCGGACTATCGGGGGGACCCAGTACTTC.

This clone appeared a few times. This chain joins TRBV5-4 and TRBJ1-1; the D is unclear. Germline V lookup: CDR1 SGHNT, CDR2 YYREEE (reference sequence). V lost 4 bases and J lost 5, with 12 bases in between. The CDR3 extends over 13 amino acids. CDR3 bases: TGTGCCAGCAGCCCTCCGGCGGGAACTGAAGCTTTCTTT. Protein product: CASSPPAGTEAFF. The complete variable domain, with remaining parts taken from reference TRBV5-4 and TRBJ1-1, reads ETGVTQSPTHLIKTRGQQVTLRCSSQSGHNTVSWYQQALGQGPQFIFQYYREEENGRGNFPPRFSGLQFPNYSSELNVNALELDDSALYLCASSPPAGTEAFFGQGTRLTVV.

The CDR3, as DNA: TGTGCCAGCAGTGGGGCCGGGACAGGGGGCTTGGATAACTATGGCTACACCTTC. It codes for CASSGAGTGGLDNYGYTF. J is TRBJ1-2 and V is TRBV2; the match to TRBD1 covers 12 bases. Trimming cost V 4 bases and J 1 base; bases outside gene matches: 10. The germline CDR1 and CDR2 sequences are SNHLY and FYNNEI. CDR3 length: 18 residues.

The gene calls are TRBV5-8 and TRBJ1-2; 8 positions match TRBD1. The germline CDR1 and CDR2 sequences are SGHTS and YDEGEE. This CDR3 has 14 amino acids. Trimming took 3 bases from V and 8 from J; bases not matched to a gene: 9. CDR3 region: CASSYRAGGIGYTF. For the CDR3, the DNA is TGTGCCAGCAGCTATCGAGCAGGGGGCATCGGCTACACCTTC.

V is TRBV5-4 and J is TRBJ1-1; D is unresolved. V lost 2 bases to trimming and J lost 6 bases, with 14 bases between them. CDR3 length equals 14 residues. CDR1 and CDR2 from the germline V gene are SGHNT and YYREEE (reference sequence). CDR3 DNA sequence: TGTGCCAGCAGCTTTTTCGGAGGGAGGGCTGAAGCTTTCTTT. Translating gives CASSFFGGRAEAFF. Supplemented by reference TRBV5-4 and TRBJ1-1, the full variable domain reads ETGVTQSPTHLIKTRGQQVTLRCSSQSGHNTVSWYQQALGQGPQFIFQYYREEENGRGNFPPRFSGLQFPNYSSELNVNALELDDSALYLCASSFFGGRAEAFFGQGTRLTVV.

DNA for the CDR3: TGTGCCAGCAGTGACCCTTGGGGCGGAGACACTGAAGCTTTCTTT. Its protein is CASSDPWGGDTEAFF. The rearrangement joins TRBV6-1 to TRBJ1-1; the D gene is possibly TRBD1 (5 bases). This CDR3 spans 15 amino acids. Germline V gene data show CDR1 as MNHNS and CDR2 as SASEGT. Trimming took off 3 bases at V and 3 bases at J, with 14 bases between the two ends.

The chain has TRBV4-2 and TRBJ2-7; possibly TRBD2 for D (6 bases). This CDR3 has 16 amino acids. V was cut by 4 bases and J by 0 bases, with 16 bases left in between. CDR1 is LGHNA, CDR2 YNFKEQ, per germline. As DNA, the CDR3 is TGTGCCAGCAGCCTATCCGGGACTTATAGCTCCTACGAGCAGTACTTC. Translated, it gives CASSLSGTYSSYEQYF.

The chain couples TRBV14 to TRBJ2-7; 8 bases are a match to TRBD1. Trimming took 4 bases from V and 3 from J; bases not matched to a gene: 2. The CDR3 is 13 amino acids. The germline V gene has CDR1 SGHDN and CDR2 FVKESK. The CDR3 sequence is CASSPGQGYEQYF. CDR3 DNA: TGTGCCAGCAGCCCCGGACAGGGCTACGAGCAGTACTTC. The complete variable domain, with remaining parts taken from reference TRBV14 and TRBJ2-7, reads EAGVTQFPSHSVIEKGQTVTLRCDPISGHDNLYWYRRVMGKEIKFLLHFVKESKQDESGMPNNRFLAERTGGTYSTLKVQPAELEDSGVYFCASSPGQGYEQYFGPGTRLTVT.

The chain couples TRBV10-1 to TRBJ2-5; 8 nucleotides line up with TRBD2. The CDR3 covers 15 residues. Germline loops: CDR1 WNHNN, CDR2 SYGVQD (reference sequence). The J segment lost 2 bases and the V segment lost 4 bases, leaving 6 bases of the junction unmatched. The chain's CDR3 is CASSGGSGGQETQYF. The CDR3 coding sequence is TGCGCCAGCAGTGGGGGCAGCGGGGGACAAGAGACCCAGTACTTC.

The rearrangement uses TRBV5-1 and TRBJ2-7; perhaps TRBD2 as D (6 bases). This CDR3 has 17 amino acids. V lost 1 base, J lost 4 bases, and 21 bases lay in between. Germline values: CDR1 SGHRS, CDR2 YFSETQ. The CDR3 DNA reads TGCGCCAGCAGCTTGAGTCCCGAAAAATCTGGGAGGTACGAGCAGTACTTC. Translating gives CASSLSPEKSGRYEQYF.

The chain has TRBV11-2 and TRBJ1-6; D uncertain. This CDR3 region has 16 residues. The germline CDR1 and CDR2 sequences are SGHAT and FQNNGV. The V gene lost 2 bases and the J gene lost 7 bases, with 15 bases spanning the gap. The CDR3 region has the DNA TGTGCCAGCAGCTTAATATCGTTCGGTTCAAATTCACCCCTCCACTTT. Translation: CASSLISFGSNSPLHF.

The chain joins TRBV5-1 to TRBJ1-1; D is unresolved. The V gene's germline CDR1 is SGHRS and CDR2 YFSETQ. V gave up 0 bases and J gave up 3 bases, with 9 bases separating them. The CDR3 is 14 residues long. In DNA, the CDR3 is TGCGCCAGCAGCTTGGCTACCGCCGACACTGAAGCTTTCTTT. Its translation: CASSLATADTEAFF.

The CDR3 sequence: CASSHALGAANTGELFF. The CDR3 coding sequence is TGTGCCAGCAGCCACGCCTTGGGGGCCGCGAACACCGGGGAGCTGTTTTTT. The V gene is TRBV3-1 (or the pseudogene TRBV3-2), the J gene TRBJ2-2; D possibly corresponds to TRBD1 (6 bases). V shed 3 bases and J shed 0 bases, with 14 bases lying between them. This CDR3 comprises 17 residues. Germline V gives CDR1 LGHDT, CDR2 YNNKEL (reference sequence).

The V call is TRBV20-1, the J call TRBJ2-7; D uncertain. V gave up 6 bases and J gave up 4 bases, with 10 bases separating them. Germline V gene data show CDR1 as DFQATT and CDR2 as SNEGSKA (reference sequence). The CDR3 contains 11 residues. CDR3 in amino acids: CSARSDYEQYF. The CDR3, as DNA: TGCAGTGCCAGGTCTGATTACGAGCAGTACTTC.

This clone was counted a few times. V is TRBV6-4 and J is TRBJ1-1; D unclear. The CDR3 loop spans 13 amino acids. Per germline, CDR1 MRHNA and CDR2 SNTAGT. V was cut by 2 bases and J by 8 bases, with 12 bases left in between. The CDR3 DNA reads TGTGCCAGCAGTGACACTACAATCTCAGAAGCTTTCTTT. Protein sequence: CASSDTTISEAFF.

This sequence joins TRBV3-1 (or the pseudogene TRBV3-2) and TRBJ1-5; TRBD1 matches at 12 bases. J gave up 7 bases and V 1 base, and 8 bases lay outside the gene matches. The germline CDR1 and CDR2 sequences are LGHDT and YNNKEL (reference sequence). CDR3 length equals 17 residues. DNA of the CDR3: TGTGCCAGCAGCCAAGTTCAGGGACAGGGGGCAAGACAGCCCCAGCATTTT. Translated: CASSQVQGQGARQPQHF.

The gene calls are TRBV6-5 and TRBJ1-5, with no clear D. The CDR3 loop spans 14 amino acids. Germline V CDR1 and CDR2: MNHEY, SVGAGI. Deletions cut 6 bases from V and 0 bases from J, with 9 bases between. DNA for the CDR3: TGTGCCAGCAGCCTTCGTTATAGCAATCAGCCCCAGCATTTT. Encoded protein: CASSLRYSNQPQHF.

The V and J genes are TRBV5-8 and TRBJ1-2; D is uncertain. The germline V gene encodes CDR1 SGHTS and CDR2 YDEGEE. This CDR3 is 13 amino acids long. With 2 bases removed from V and 7 bases from J, the gap between germline ends came to 12 bases. CDR3 DNA: TGTGCCAGCAGCTTCGATTCCAGAGGTGGCTACACCTTC. It is translated as CASSFDSRGGYTF.

This clone has more than one count but fewer than ten. The V gene is TRBV5-5, the J gene TRBJ2-3; no clear D. The CDR3 covers 18 residues. V lost 4 bases and J 1 base, leaving 22 bases between the germline ends. Germline V gene sequence: CDR1 SGHKS, CDR2 YYEKEE (reference sequence). CDR3 loop: CASSPTPISVSRTDTQYF. The CDR3 DNA sequence: TGTGCCAGCAGCCCAACGCCAATAAGCGTTTCACGCACAGATACGCAGTATTTT.

J is TRBJ2-5 and V is TRBV5-1; 16 positions match TRBD2. The ends lost 4 bases at V and 5 bases at J; junction bases unmatched: 8. This CDR3 has 17 residues. The germline V gene has CDR1 SGHRS and CDR2 YFSETQ. The CDR3 spells CASSPGLAGGLQETQYF. The CDR3 DNA is TGCGCCAGCAGCCCGGGACTAGCGGGGGGGCTTCAGGAGACCCAGTACTTC.

DNA for the CDR3: TGCAGTGCTAAACCTGCGAGAGGCTACACCTTC. Translated: CSAKPARGYTF. The chain employs TRBV20-1 and TRBJ1-2; no clear D. The CDR3 runs 11 residues. Germline CDR1 reads DFQATT; CDR2 reads SNEGSKA (reference sequence). V was shortened by 4 bases and J by 8 bases, with 11 bases between the two germline ends.